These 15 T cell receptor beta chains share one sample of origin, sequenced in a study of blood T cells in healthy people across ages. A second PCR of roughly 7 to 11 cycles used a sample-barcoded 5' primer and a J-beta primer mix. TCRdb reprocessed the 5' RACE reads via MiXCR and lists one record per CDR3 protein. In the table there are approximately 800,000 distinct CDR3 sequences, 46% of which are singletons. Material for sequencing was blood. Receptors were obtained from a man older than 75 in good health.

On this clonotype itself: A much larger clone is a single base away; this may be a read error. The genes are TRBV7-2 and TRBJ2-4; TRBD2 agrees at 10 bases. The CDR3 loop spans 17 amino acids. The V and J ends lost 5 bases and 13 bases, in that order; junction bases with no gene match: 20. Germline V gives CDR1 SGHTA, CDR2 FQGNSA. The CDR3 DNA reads TGTGCCAGCAGCCCTACCCCCGCTAGCGGGAGACGTGATGAGCAGTACTTC. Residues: CASSPTPASGRRDEQYF.

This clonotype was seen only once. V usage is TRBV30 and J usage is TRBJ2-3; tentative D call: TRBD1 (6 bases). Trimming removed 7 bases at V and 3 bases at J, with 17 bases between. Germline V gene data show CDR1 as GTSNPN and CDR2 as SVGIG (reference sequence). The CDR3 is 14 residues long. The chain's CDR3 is CAYQNRVHTDTQYF. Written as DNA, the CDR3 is TGTGCCTACCAGAACAGGGTTCATACAGATACGCAGTATTTT.

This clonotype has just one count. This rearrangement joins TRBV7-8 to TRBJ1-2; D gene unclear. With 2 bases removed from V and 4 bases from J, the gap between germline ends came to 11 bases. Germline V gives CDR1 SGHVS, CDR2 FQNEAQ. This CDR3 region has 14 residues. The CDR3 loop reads CASSLLAGPYGYTF. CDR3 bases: TGTGCCAGCAGCTTACTTGCGGGCCCCTATGGCTACACCTTC. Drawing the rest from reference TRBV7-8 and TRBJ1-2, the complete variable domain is GAGVSQSPRYKVAKRGQDVALRCDPISGHVSLFWYQQALGQGPEFLTYFQNEAQLDKSGLPSDRFFAERPEGSVSTLKIQRTQQEDSAVYLCASSLLAGPYGYTFGSGTRLTVV.

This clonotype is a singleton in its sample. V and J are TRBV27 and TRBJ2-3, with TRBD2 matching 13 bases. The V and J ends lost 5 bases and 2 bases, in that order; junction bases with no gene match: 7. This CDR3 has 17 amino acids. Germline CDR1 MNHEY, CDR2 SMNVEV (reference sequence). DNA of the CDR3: TGTGCCAGCAGTGCGGGACTAGCGGGATGGATCACAGATACGCAGTATTTT. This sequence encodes CASSAGLAGWITDTQYF.

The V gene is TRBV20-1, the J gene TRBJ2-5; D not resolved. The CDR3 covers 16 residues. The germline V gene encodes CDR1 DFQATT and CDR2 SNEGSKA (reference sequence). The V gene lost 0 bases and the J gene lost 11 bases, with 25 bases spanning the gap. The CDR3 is CSARDLKGLNYNEQYF. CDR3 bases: TGCAGTGCTAGAGATCTGAAAGGTCTCAACTACAATGAGCAGTACTTC.

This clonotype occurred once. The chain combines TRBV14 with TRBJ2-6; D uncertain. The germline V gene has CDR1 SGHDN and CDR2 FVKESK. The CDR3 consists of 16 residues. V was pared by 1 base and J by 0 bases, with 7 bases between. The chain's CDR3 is CASSQGGLSGANVLTF. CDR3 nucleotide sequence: TGTGCCAGCAGCCAAGGTGGCCTCTCTGGGGCCAACGTCCTGACTTTC. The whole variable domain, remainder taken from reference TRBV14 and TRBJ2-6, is EAGVTQFPSHSVIEKGQTVTLRCDPISGHDNLYWYRRVMGKEIKFLLHFVKESKQDESGMPNNRFLAERTGGTYSTLKVQPAELEDSGVYFCASSQGGLSGANVLTFGAGSRLTVL.

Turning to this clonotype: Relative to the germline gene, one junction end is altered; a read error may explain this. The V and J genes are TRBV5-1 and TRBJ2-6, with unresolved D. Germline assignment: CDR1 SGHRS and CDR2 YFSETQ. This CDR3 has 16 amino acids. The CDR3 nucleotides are TGTGCCAGCTCACTGGACGGCGGCTCTGGGGCCAACGTCCTGACTTTC. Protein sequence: CASSLDGGSGANVLTF.

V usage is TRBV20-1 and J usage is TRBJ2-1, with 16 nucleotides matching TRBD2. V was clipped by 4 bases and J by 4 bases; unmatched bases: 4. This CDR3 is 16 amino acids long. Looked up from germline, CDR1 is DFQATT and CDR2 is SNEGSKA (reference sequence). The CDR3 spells CSAIGTSGRAYNEQFF. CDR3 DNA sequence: TGCAGTGCTATAGGGACTAGCGGGAGGGCATACAATGAGCAGTTCTTC.

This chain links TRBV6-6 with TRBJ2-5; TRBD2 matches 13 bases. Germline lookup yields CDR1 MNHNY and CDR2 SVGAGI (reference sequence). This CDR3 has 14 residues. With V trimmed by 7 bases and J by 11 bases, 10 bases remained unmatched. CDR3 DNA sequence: TGTGCCAGCACTGGACTAGCGGGAGAGGAAGAGCAGTACTTC. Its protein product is CASTGLAGEEEQYF.

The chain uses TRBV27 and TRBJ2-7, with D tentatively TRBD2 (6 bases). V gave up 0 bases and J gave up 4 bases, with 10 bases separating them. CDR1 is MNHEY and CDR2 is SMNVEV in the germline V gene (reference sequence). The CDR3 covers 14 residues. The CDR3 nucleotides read TGTGCCAGCAGTTTATCGCCGGGGGTGTACGAGCAGTACTTC. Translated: CASSLSPGVYEQYF.

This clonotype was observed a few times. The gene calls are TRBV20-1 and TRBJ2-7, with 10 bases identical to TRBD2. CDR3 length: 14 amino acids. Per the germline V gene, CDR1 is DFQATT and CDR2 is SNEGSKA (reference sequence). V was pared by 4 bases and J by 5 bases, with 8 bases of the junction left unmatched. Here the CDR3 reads CSATLAGGSHEQYF. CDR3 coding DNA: TGCAGTGCTACATTAGCGGGAGGATCCCACGAGCAGTACTTC.

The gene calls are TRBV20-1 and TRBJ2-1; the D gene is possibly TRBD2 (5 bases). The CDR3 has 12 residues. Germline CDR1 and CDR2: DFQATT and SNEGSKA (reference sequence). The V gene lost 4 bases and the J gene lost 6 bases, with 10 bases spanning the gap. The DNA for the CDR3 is TGCAGTGCTAACGAGCGGCCCAATGAGCAGTTCTTC. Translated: CSANERPNEQFF.

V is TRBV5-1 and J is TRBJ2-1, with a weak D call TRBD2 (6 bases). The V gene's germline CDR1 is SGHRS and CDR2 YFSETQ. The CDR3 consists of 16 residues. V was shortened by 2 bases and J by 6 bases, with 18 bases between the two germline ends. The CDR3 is CASSFDGVIAANEQFF. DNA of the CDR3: TGCGCCAGCAGCTTCGACGGAGTGATAGCGGCCAATGAGCAGTTCTTC.

CDR3 region: CSAKVGLAGPRETQYF. The CDR3 DNA follows: TGCAGTGCAAAGGTCGGTTTAGCGGGACCGAGAGAGACCCAGTACTTC. The V gene is TRBV20-1, the J gene TRBJ2-4; 8 bases map to TRBD2. The assigned J gene may be wrong: the sequence end matches TRBJ2-5 better. Germline-derived CDR1 and CDR2 are DFQATT and SNEGSKA (reference sequence). The CDR3 is 16 residues long.

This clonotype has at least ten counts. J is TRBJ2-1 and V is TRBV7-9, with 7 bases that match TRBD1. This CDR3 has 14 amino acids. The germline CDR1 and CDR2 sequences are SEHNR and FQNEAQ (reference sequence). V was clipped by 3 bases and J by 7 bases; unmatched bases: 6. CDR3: CASSFGATGNEQFF. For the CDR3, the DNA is TGTGCCAGCAGCTTTGGGGCGACAGGGAATGAGCAGTTCTTC.